These T cell receptor beta chains were read from a single sample in a study of CD8 T cells in ankylosing spondylitis. TCRdb called the 5' RACE reads again in MiXCR, with one record for every CDR3 protein. The sample holds 200,000 to 300,000 distinct CDR3 sequences, about 10% seen once. The sample consisted of blood, either unsorted or a sorted T cell fraction (not recorded which). Every receptor here comes from a male donor with ankylosing spondylitis or in good health (not recorded which). The CDR3 runs from the conserved cysteine through the conserved F or W. The D gene is left open where the match is weak. Only part of the rows carry a size: once, few, many, or a class if the clone is expanded.

V	D	size	J	DNA	CDR3
TRBV28	-	-	TRBJ2-2	TGTGCCTCGGAAAAGAACACCGGGGAGCTGTTTTTT	CASEKNTGELFF
TRBV12-3/TRBV12-4	-	many	TRBJ1-3	TGTGCCAGCAGTTTAGCCGTATCAGTTGTCTCTGGAAACACCATATATTTT	CASSLAVSVVSGNTIYF
TRBV20-1	-	many	TRBJ2-7	TGCAGTGCTAGTGTGGGGGGCCCGGACCATTACGAGCAGTACTTC	CSASVGGPDHYEQYF
TRBV25-1	-	few	TRBJ1-1	TGTGCCAGCAGTTCCCCAGGGGACACTAAAGCTTTCTTT	CASSSPGDTKAFF
TRBV9	-	many	TRBJ2-3	TGTGCCAGCAGCGTAGCTACGGCAGGGAGCACAGATACGCAGTATTTT	CASSVATAGSTDTQYF
TRBV6-1	-	many	TRBJ1-6	TGTGCCAGCAGGGCTTCCTATAATTCACCCCTCCACTTT	CASRASYNSPLHF
TRBV7-6	TRBD2	many	TRBJ2-1	TGTGCCAGCAGCTTAGACCCTAGCGGGGGGGCCGGGTTGAATGAGCAGTTCTTC	CASSLDPSGGAGLNEQFF
TRBV5-6	TRBD1	few	TRBJ2-7	TGTGCCAGCAGCATACCGGGACAGATCTACGAGCAGTACTTC	CASSIPGQIYEQYF
TRBV4-2	TRBD1	many	TRBJ2-5	TGTGCCAGCAGCCAGGGAGACAGGGGGCGAGAGACCCAGTACTTC	CASSQGDRGRETQYF
TRBV20-1	-	many	TRBJ2-7	TGCAGTGCTCCCCCCCTGCGGGGGCCCTGGGACGAGCAGTACTTC	CSAPPLRGPWDEQYF
TRBV7-9	-	few	TRBJ2-7	TGTGCCAGCAGCCCCTGGCTAATCAGCTCCTACGAGCAGTACTTC	CASSPWLISSYEQYF